This T cell receptor (beta chain) comes out of a study of control samples from healthy donors and cancer patients (dated by TCRdb to between 2020 and 2021). To prepare the library, the immunoSEQ multiplex PCR assay was applied. TCRdb's version of the immuneACCESS table is confined to in-frame rearrangements and falls short of the full clone set. An unresolved V gene accounts for under half of the shortfall where checked; the remainder is of unknown origin. The sample includes some 100,000 clones, with roughly 91% observed a single time. Under 20% of the sample is held by the ten biggest clonotypes. V lost 5 bases and J lost 5 bases, and the count of bases not matched to a germline gene is 7. Based on the germline V gene (reference sequence), the CDR1 and CDR2 sequences are LNHDA and SQIVND. From cysteine to phenylalanine, the CDR3 is 14 amino acids long. Only the CDR3 DNA stays, 42 bases, in frame from base 1.

A word on this clone: The antigen this receptor binds is unknown. Per-base quality was not reported, and no clone a single base away is much larger than it.

The rearrangement combines TRBV19 with TRBJ2-5; 8 bases in between match TRBD1. The source material was blood. This clonotype was sampled from a woman aged 45-65 years in good health. The nucleotide sequence is given as TGTGCCAGTAGTCCGTGGACAGGGCAGGAGACCCAGTACTTC. It specifies CASSPWTGQETQYF.